This T cell receptor beta chain was identified in a study of regulatory and conventional T cells in RAG deficiency. Using immunoSEQ multiplex PCR, the repertoire was profiled, and TCRdb retains in-frame clones only, with some absent. The sample has some 9,000 clones, 80% seen once. Germline V gene lookup returns CDR1 SGHRS and CDR2 YFSETQ. The V end was cut by 4 bases, the J end by 3 bases, with 13 bases between. The CDR3 totals 14 residues. These data also formed part of another study, on regulatory T cells. That report notes: The PCR used 52 TRBV and 13 TRBJ primers.

This clonotype was obtained from a human donor in good health. Sequences were obtained from CD8+ T cells sorted from blood. The chain links TRBV5-1 to TRBJ1-1; TRBD1 is a possible D gene (6 bases). The CDR3 DNA follows: TGCGCCAGCAGCGCCAGGACAGTGGACACTGAAGCTTTCTTT. As protein: CASSARTVDTEAFF.